These 25 T cell receptor beta chains originate from one sample sequenced in a study of cytomegalovirus exposure and HLA in healthy donors. The primer mix had 60 Vbeta and 13 Jbeta primers. Libraries were prepared by immunoSEQ multiplex PCR; TCRdb keeps only in-frame clonotypes and omits some of them. This table holds 95,000 to 150,000 clones. The sequencing input was PBMCs. Receptor source: a man aged 18 to 29 in good health and CMV-seronegative.

The chain couples TRBV30 to TRBJ1-1, with a possible D match to TRBD1 (5 bases). Trimming pared 3 bases from V and 1 base from J, leaving 15 bases between. CDR3 size: 15 residues. Germline-derived CDR1 and CDR2 are GTSNPN and SVGIG (reference sequence). This CDR3 reads CAWREWGSANTEAFF. CDR3 DNA: TGTGCCTGGAGGGAATGGGGCAGCGCGAACACTGAAGCTTTCTTT.

This rearrangement joins TRBV2 to TRBJ2-1, with TRBD1 as a possible D gene (6 bases). With 10 bases removed from V and 3 bases from J, the gap between germline ends came to 10 bases. CDR1 and CDR2 from the germline V gene are SNHLY and FYNNEI. The CDR3 spans 12 residues. In DNA, the CDR3 is TGTGCCACCTCAGGGGACTACAATGAGCAGTTCTTC. This codes for CATSGDYNEQFF.

CDR3 in DNA: TGTGCCAGCAGCCGCCCGGTGCGGCCTACAGATACGCAGTATTTT. Residues: CASSRPVRPTDTQYF. The V call is TRBV11-1, the J call TRBJ2-3; no firm D call. V was trimmed by 5 bases and J by 3 bases, leaving 15 bases between them. CDR1 and CDR2 (germline): SGHAT, FQDESV (reference sequence). The CDR3 has 15 residues.

The rearrangement uses TRBV5-6 and TRBJ2-7; perhaps TRBD2 as D (5 bases). CDR3 length equals 14 residues. V lost 1 base and J 5 bases, leaving 13 bases between the germline ends. Looked up from germline, CDR1 is SGHDT and CDR2 is YYEEEE. As DNA, the CDR3 is TGTGCCAGCAGCTTGAGTGGGAGACTTGACGAGCAGTACTTC. It codes for CASSLSGRLDEQYF.

The gene calls are TRBV27 and TRBJ2-3, with TRBD2 matching over 9 bases. The CDR3 spans 16 residues. V was pared by 1 base and J by 4 bases, with 6 bases of the junction left unmatched. CDR1 and CDR2 from the germline V gene are MNHEY and SMNVEV (reference sequence). The CDR3 sequence is CASSLYRGLAPDTQYF. The CDR3 coding sequence is TGTGCCAGCAGTTTATATAGGGGACTAGCCCCAGATACGCAGTATTTT.

This rearrangement joins TRBV18 to TRBJ2-5; D may be TRBD1 (6 bases). V shed 8 bases and J shed 4 bases, with 14 bases lying between them. The CDR3 extends over 13 amino acids. Germline V CDR1 and CDR2: KGHSH, LQKENI. CDR3 in DNA: TGTGCCAGCCAATTTGACAGGACAGAGACCCAGTACTTC. Its protein product is CASQFDRTETQYF. The full variable domain, with the rest looked up from reference TRBV18 and TRBJ2-5, is NAGVMQNPRHLVRRRGQEARLRCSPMKGHSHVYWYRQLPEEGLKFMVYLQKENIIDESGMPKERFSAEFPKEGPSILRIQQVVRGDSAAYFCASQFDRTETQYFGPGTRLLVL.

Remarks on this clone: At one end, the junction sequence differs from germline, possibly due to a read error. The chain couples TRBV30 to TRBJ2-3, with 8 bases identical to TRBD2. The V gene's germline CDR1 is GTSNPN and CDR2 SVGIG (reference sequence). This CDR3 spans 13 amino acids. This CDR3 reads CAWGTRSTDKQYF. CDR3 nucleotide sequence: TGTGCCTGGGGGACTAGAAGCACAGATAAGCAGTATTTT.

The chain couples TRBV2 to TRBJ1-5; tentative D call: TRBD1 (5 bases). Germline V gene lookup returns CDR1 SNHLY and CDR2 FYNNEI. Between the trimmed V and J ends, which lost 0 bases and 6 bases, there was a span of 12 bases. The CDR3 has 15 amino acids. The CDR3 DNA reads as TGTGCCAGCAGTGAAGCGATGGGGAGGGGTCAGCCCCAGCATTTT. Its protein is CASSEAMGRGQPQHF.

V and J are TRBV9 and TRBJ2-7; D is unclear. Germline V lookup: CDR1 SGDLS, CDR2 YYNGEE. This CDR3 is built from 15 residues. V was clipped by 0 bases and J by 2 bases, with 12 bases between them. This CDR3 reads CASSVGADTTYEQYF. CDR3 in DNA: TGTGCCAGCAGCGTAGGTGCAGACACAACCTACGAGCAGTACTTC.

The chain combines TRBV19 with TRBJ2-7, with TRBD1 identical over 9 bases. Germline CDR1 reads LNHDA; CDR2 reads SQIVND (reference sequence). The CDR3 is 15 amino acids. After removal of 5 bases from V and 0 bases from J, the junction contained 5 bases not matched to a gene. CDR3 bases: TGTGCCAGTAGTCTACAGGGGGCGAGCTCCTACGAGCAGTACTTC. Protein sequence: CASSLQGASSYEQYF.

The chain links TRBV27 to TRBJ2-3; D perhaps matches TRBD2 (5 bases). The V end was cut by 2 bases, the J end by 10 bases, with 13 bases between. This CDR3 has 13 residues. Germline V gives CDR1 MNHEY, CDR2 SMNVEV (reference sequence). The CDR3 region is CASSLVSGGAQYF. DNA for the CDR3: TGTGCCAGCAGTTTAGTGAGTGGAGGTGCGCAGTATTTT.

The rearrangement joins TRBV27 to TRBJ2-5; D is unclear. The CDR3 totals 16 residues. With 2 bases removed from V and 3 bases from J, the gap between germline ends came to 16 bases. From germline, CDR1 is MNHEY and CDR2 SMNVEV (reference sequence). The CDR3 protein is CASSLRPANSKETQYF. CDR3 nucleotide sequence: TGTGCCAGCAGTTTAAGGCCAGCAAACAGTAAAGAGACCCAGTACTTC.

The chain uses TRBV15 and TRBJ1-2; TRBD1 matches 10 bases. V shed 3 bases, J shed 8 bases, and the junction held 3 bases outside the gene matches. Germline V lookup: CDR1 LNHNV, CDR2 YYDKDF (reference sequence). This CDR3 is built from 13 residues. This CDR3 is CATSSDRGRGYTF. For the CDR3, the DNA is TGTGCCACCAGCAGCGACAGGGGGCGCGGCTACACCTTC.

The chain couples TRBV28 to TRBJ2-5; 9 positions agree with TRBD1. Trimming cost V 4 bases and J 2 bases; bases outside gene matches: 5. The CDR3 contains 15 residues. Germline CDR1 MDHEN, CDR2 SYDVKM. CDR3 residues: CASSSGTGFQETQYF. The CDR3 bases are TGTGCCAGCAGTTCCGGGACAGGGTTTCAAGAGACCCAGTACTTC.

V and J are TRBV10-2 and TRBJ1-6; no firm D call. CDR3 length: 13 residues. The germline CDR1 and CDR2 sequences are WSHSY and SAAADI. V gave up 8 bases and J gave up 10 bases, with 15 bases separating them. CDR3 amino acids: CASRREWESPLHF. For the CDR3, the DNA is TGCGCCAGCCGACGGGAGTGGGAATCACCCCTCCACTTT.

The rearrangement joins TRBV5-6 to TRBJ1-1; D is undetermined. The V gene lost 2 bases and the J gene lost 0 bases, with 5 bases spanning the gap. The CDR3 covers 13 residues. The V gene's germline CDR1 is SGHDT and CDR2 YYEEEE. CDR3 nucleotides: TGTGCCAGCAGCTTTTCGGTGAACACTGAAGCTTTCTTT. It codes for CASSFSVNTEAFF.

The chain is built from TRBV7-9 and TRBJ2-5; D possibly corresponds to TRBD1 (5 bases). The CDR3 runs 14 residues. Trimming removed 4 bases at V and 2 bases at J, with 11 bases between. Per germline, CDR1 SEHNR and CDR2 FQNEAQ (reference sequence). CDR3 sequence: CASSYDRVQETQYF. The CDR3 DNA is TGTGCCAGCAGCTACGACAGAGTACAAGAGACCCAGTACTTC.

This chain links TRBV29-1 with TRBJ2-1; the D gene is possibly TRBD1 (6 bases). The CDR3 has 14 amino acids. V dropped 8 bases and J dropped 7 bases, with 21 bases sitting between them. Germline V CDR1 and CDR2: SQVTM, ANQGSEA. The DNA for the CDR3 is TGCAGCACTCAGGGGCCGGGGAGCGGAAATGAGCAGTTCTTC. Protein: CSTQGPGSGNEQFF.

The V and J genes are TRBV28 and TRBJ1-2, with D perhaps matching TRBD1 (6 bases). The CDR3 covers 15 residues. V lost 4 bases to trimming and J lost 2 bases, with 14 bases between them. Germline CDR1 is MDHEN and CDR2 is SYDVKM. The CDR3: CASSSNPGANYGYTF. The CDR3 coding sequence is TGTGCCAGCAGTTCTAACCCAGGGGCCAACTATGGCTACACCTTC.

The V call is TRBV6-5, the J call TRBJ1-5; no firm D call. V was clipped by 6 bases and J by 9 bases, with 9 bases between them. From germline, CDR1 is MNHEY and CDR2 SVGAGI. CDR3 length: 11 amino acids. In nucleotides, the CDR3 is TGTGCCAGCAGCCCCCTGTGGCCCCAGCATTTT. Translation gives CASSPLWPQHF.

The chain couples TRBV5-1 to TRBJ1-4, with TRBD1 as a possible D gene (5 bases). The length of the CDR3 is 16 residues. Germline assignment: CDR1 SGHRS and CDR2 YFSETQ. Trimming stripped 0 bases from V and 7 bases from J, with 16 bases between. CDR3 amino acids: CASSLDPQGVSEKLFF. Written as DNA, the CDR3 is TGCGCCAGCAGCTTGGACCCTCAGGGCGTAAGTGAAAAACTGTTTTTT.

The CDR3 is CASSDRIYEQYF. The CDR3 DNA reads as TGTGCCAGCAGCGACAGAATCTACGAGCAGTACTTC. The V gene is TRBV28, the J gene TRBJ2-7, with D perhaps TRBD1 (5 bases). V dropped 6 bases and J dropped 3 bases, with 9 bases sitting between them. This CDR3 spans 12 amino acids. Germline V gene sequence: CDR1 MDHEN, CDR2 SYDVKM.

The chain links TRBV19 to TRBJ1-1; D unresolved. The CDR3 covers 12 residues. Trimming shortened V by 1 base and J by 6 bases, and 6 bases separated the two germline ends. Germline V gene data show CDR1 as LNHDA and CDR2 as SQIVND (reference sequence). The CDR3 loop is CASSIGGSEAFF. The CDR3 DNA sequence: TGTGCCAGTAGTATAGGAGGATCTGAAGCTTTCTTT.

The chain couples TRBV18 to TRBJ1-2; D may be TRBD1 (6 bases). The CDR3 extends over 21 amino acids. Trimming pared 5 bases from V and 4 bases from J, leaving 35 bases between. CDR1 is KGHSH, CDR2 LQKENI, per germline. The CDR3 region is CASSWYRTWSGESWASYGYTF. The CDR3 DNA sequence: TGTGCCAGCTCATGGTACCGGACATGGTCAGGGGAGAGTTGGGCCAGCTATGGCTACACCTTC.

The CDR3 loop is CASSLQSGLLNTGELFF. Written as DNA, the CDR3 is TGTGCCAGCAGCCTCCAAAGCGGTCTCTTGAACACCGGGGAGCTGTTTTTT. The rearrangement uses TRBV7-3 and TRBJ2-2, with D possibly matching TRBD2 (5 bases). The length of the CDR3 is 17 residues. The ends were cut back, 5 bases at V and 1 base at J, with 17 bases in the middle. CDR1 is SGHTA, CDR2 FQGTGA, per germline.